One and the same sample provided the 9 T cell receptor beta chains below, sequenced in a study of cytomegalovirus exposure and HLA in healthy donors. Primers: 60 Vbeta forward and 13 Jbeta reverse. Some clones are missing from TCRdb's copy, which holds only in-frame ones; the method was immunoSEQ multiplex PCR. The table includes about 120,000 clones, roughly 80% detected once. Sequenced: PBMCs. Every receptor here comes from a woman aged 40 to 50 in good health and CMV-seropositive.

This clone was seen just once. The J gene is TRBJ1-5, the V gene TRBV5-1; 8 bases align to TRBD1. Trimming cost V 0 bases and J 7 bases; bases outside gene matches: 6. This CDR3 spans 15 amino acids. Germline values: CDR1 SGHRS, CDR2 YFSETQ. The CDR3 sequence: CASSLAPDRGQPQHF. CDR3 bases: TGCGCCAGCAGCTTGGCCCCCGACAGGGGCCAGCCCCAGCATTTT.

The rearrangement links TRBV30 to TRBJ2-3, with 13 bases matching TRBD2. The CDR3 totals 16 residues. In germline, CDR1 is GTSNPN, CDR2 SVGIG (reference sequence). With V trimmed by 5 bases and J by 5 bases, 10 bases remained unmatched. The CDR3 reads CAWAVGLAGVRDTQYF. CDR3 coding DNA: TGTGCCTGGGCCGTCGGACTAGCGGGAGTCCGAGATACGCAGTATTTT. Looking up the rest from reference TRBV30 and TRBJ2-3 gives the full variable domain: SQTIHQWPATLVQPVGSPLSLECTVEGTSNPNLYWYRQAAGRGLQLLFYSVGIGQISSEVPQNLSASRPQDRQFILSSKKLLLSDSGFYLCAWAVGLAGVRDTQYFGPGTRLTVL.

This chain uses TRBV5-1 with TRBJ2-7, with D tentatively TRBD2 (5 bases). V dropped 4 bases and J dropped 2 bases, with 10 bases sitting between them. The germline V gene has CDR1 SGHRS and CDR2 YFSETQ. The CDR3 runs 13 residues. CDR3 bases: TGCGCCAGCAGCCATACTAGTGCCTACGAGCAGTACTTC. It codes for CASSHTSAYEQYF.

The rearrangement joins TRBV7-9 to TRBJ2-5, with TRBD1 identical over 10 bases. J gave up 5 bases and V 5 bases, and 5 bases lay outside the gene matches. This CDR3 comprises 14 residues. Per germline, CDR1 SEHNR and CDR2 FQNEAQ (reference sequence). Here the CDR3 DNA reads TGTGCCAGCAGCCAGGGACAGGGGAGGGAGACCCAGTACTTC. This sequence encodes CASSQGQGRETQYF.

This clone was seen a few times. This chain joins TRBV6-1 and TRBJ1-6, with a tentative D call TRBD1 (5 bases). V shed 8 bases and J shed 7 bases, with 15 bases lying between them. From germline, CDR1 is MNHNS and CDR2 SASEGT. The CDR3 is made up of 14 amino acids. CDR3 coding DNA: TGTGCCAGCGGAGAAGAGGGGTTCAATTCACCCCTCCACTTT. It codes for CASGEEGFNSPLHF.

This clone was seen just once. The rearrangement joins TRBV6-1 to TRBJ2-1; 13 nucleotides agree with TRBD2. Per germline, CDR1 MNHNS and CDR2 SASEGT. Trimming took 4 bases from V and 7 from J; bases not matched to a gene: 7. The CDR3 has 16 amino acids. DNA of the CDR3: TGTGCCAGCAGTGCGCACACTAGCGGGGGGGCGAATGAGCAGTTCTTC. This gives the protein CASSAHTSGGANEQFF.

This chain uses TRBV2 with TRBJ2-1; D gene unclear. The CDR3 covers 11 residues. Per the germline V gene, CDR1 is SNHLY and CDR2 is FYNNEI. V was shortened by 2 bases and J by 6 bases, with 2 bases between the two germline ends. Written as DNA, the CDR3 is TGTGCCAGCAGTGAACGCAATGAGCAGTTCTTC. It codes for CASSERNEQFF.

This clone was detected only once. CDR3 in DNA: TGTGCCAGCAGCTTAGAGCGGTCAGGGGACAATGAGCAGTTCTTC. This translates into CASSLERSGDNEQFF. J is TRBJ2-1 and V is TRBV7-2; D perhaps matches TRBD1 (6 bases). The CDR3 has 15 residues. Per germline, CDR1 SGHTA and CDR2 FQGNSA. The V end lost 1 base, the J end lost 5 bases, and 12 bases lay between the germline ends.

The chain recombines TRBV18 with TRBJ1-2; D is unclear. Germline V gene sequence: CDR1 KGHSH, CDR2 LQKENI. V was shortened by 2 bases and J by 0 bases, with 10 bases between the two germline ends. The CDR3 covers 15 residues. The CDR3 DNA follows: TGTGCCAGCTCACCATTTGGAGATTCTAACTATGGCTACACCTTC. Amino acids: CASSPFGDSNYGYTF.